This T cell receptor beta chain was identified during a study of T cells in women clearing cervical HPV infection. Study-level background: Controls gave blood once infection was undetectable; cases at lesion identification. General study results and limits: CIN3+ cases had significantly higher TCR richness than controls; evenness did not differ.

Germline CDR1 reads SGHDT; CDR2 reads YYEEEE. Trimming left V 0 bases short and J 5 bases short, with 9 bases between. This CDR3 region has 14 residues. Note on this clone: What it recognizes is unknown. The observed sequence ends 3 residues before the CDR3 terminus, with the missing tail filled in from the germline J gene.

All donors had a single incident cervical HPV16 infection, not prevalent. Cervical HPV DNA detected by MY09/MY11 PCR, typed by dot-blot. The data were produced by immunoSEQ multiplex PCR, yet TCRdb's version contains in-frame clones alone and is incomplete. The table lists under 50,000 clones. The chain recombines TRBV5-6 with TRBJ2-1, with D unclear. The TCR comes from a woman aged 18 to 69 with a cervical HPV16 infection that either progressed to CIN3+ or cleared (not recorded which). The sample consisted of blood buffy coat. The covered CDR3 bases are TGTGCCAGCAGCTTGGGACTGGCAGACAATGAG. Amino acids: CASSLGLADNE. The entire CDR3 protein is CASSLGLADNEQFF.